This TCR beta chain was identified during a study of human T cells and chemical hapten exposure. Notes on this clonotype: Its antigen remains unidentified.

Noted time point: patch test 2, 6 weeks after DPC sensitization. Treatment reported: therapeutic diphenylcyclopropenone sensitization with weekly scalp DPC. Patients had alopecia, were aged 18 to 70, and were not pregnant. Study-wide points: TCRs at a frequency above 1 in 1000 stayed unchanged with DPC sensitization.

The germline V gene has CDR1 KGHSH and CDR2 LQKENI. Trimming shortened V by 5 bases and J by 0 bases, and 4 bases separated the two germline ends. This CDR3 has 12 amino acids. The library gave individual cDNA molecules unique molecular identifiers. TCRdb independently ran MiXCR on the RACE reads; one entry per CDR3 protein. The table shows 100,000 or so distinct CDR3 sequences, with approximately 8.6% occurring only once. The V gene is TRBV18, the J gene TRBJ1-1; D is unclear. The sequencing here drew on whole blood, taken in connection with sensitization to the hapten diphenylcyclopropenone (DPC). This TCR was sampled from a woman in her forties with alopecia areata. Some clones in this sample may be carry-over from other donors' samples. In DNA form, the CDR3 reads TGTGCCAGCTCAAACGTGAACACTGAAGCTTTCTTT. Its protein product is CASSNVNTEAFF.